This entry lists 5 T cell receptor beta chains sequenced from one sample in a study of blood T cell repertoires in COVID-19. Sequenced by immunoSEQ multiplex PCR; TCRdb stores in-frame clones only, minus some. The sample lists 310,000 or so clones, 90% occurring once. Sequenced sample: PBMCs or T cells enriched from blood (not recorded which). The receptor set was obtained from a woman aged 18-30 years with acute COVID-19.

This chain joins TRBV5-1 and TRBJ2-5; D perhaps matches TRBD1 (5 bases). The germline V gene encodes CDR1 SGHRS and CDR2 YFSETQ. Between the trimmed V and J ends, which lost 5 bases and 1 base, there was a span of 18 bases. The CDR3 is 16 residues long. The CDR3 DNA reads as TGCGCCAGCAGTCCTTCCCGGCAGGGCCGCCAAGAGACCCAGTACTTC. Amino acid sequence: CASSPSRQGRQETQYF.

As for this clone: This CDR3 is also generated by other DNA sequences in the sample. This chain joins TRBV28 and TRBJ2-1, with D possibly matching TRBD2 (7 bases). CDR1 is MDHEN and CDR2 is SYDVKM in the germline V gene. V lost 1 base to trimming and J lost 5 bases, with 9 bases between them. The CDR3 is made up of 14 amino acids. The CDR3 DNA is TGTGCCAGCAGTTTATCGGGGGGCGACAATGAGCAGTTCTTC. Its protein product is CASSLSGGDNEQFF.

This clone showed up just once. The chain joins TRBV30 to TRBJ1-5; D might be TRBD1 (5 bases). Germline V lookup: CDR1 GTSNPN, CDR2 SVGIG (reference sequence). V gave up 0 bases and J gave up 7 bases, with 13 bases separating them. This CDR3 comprises 14 residues. The CDR3 DNA is TGTGCCTGGAGTGTACTTCGGGGGGAACAGCCCCAGCATTTT. This translates into CAWSVLRGEQPQHF.

This rearrangement joins TRBV5-1 to TRBJ2-5, with D possibly TRBD1 on 6 matching bases. V was cut by 0 bases and J by 5 bases, with 17 bases left in between. CDR1 and CDR2 (germline): SGHRS, YFSETQ. This CDR3 is built from 16 residues. CDR3 residues: CASSLVAGDEGETQYF. The CDR3 DNA is TGCGCCAGCAGCTTGGTGGCAGGGGATGAGGGGGAGACCCAGTACTTC. Based on the CDR3 plus reference TRBV5-1 and TRBJ2-5, the full variable domain is KAGVTQTPRYLIKTRGQQVTLSCSPISGHRSVSWYQQTPGQGLQFLFEYFSETQRNKGNFPGRFSGRQFSNSRSEMNVSTLELGDSALYLCASSLVAGDEGETQYFGPGTRLLVL.

The J gene is TRBJ2-7, the V gene TRBV27; tentative D call: TRBD2 (6 bases). CDR3 length: 11 amino acids. V was cut by 4 bases and J by 7 bases, with 8 bases left in between. CDR1 and CDR2 from the germline V gene are MNHEY and SMNVEV (reference sequence). This CDR3 is CASSSRGEQYF. The CDR3 DNA follows: TGTGCCAGCAGTTCCCGGGGGGAGCAGTACTTC.